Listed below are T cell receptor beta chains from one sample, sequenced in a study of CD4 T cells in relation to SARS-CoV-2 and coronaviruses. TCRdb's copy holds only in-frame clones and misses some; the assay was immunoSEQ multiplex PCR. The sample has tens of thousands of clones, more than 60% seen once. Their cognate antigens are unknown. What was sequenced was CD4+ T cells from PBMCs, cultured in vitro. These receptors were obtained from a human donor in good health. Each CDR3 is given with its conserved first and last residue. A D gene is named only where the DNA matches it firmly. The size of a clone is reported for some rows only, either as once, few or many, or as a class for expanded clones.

CDR3aa: CASSRSAETQYF
CDR3nt: TGTGCCAGCTCACGATCAGCAGAGACCCAGTACTTC
abundance: -
j_gene: TRBJ2-5
d_gene: -
v_gene: TRBV18

CDR3aa: CASSLDPQVLNEQFF
CDR3nt: TGTGCCAGCAGCTTAGACCCCCAAGTGCTAAATGAGCAGTTCTTC
abundance: -
j_gene: TRBJ2-1
d_gene: -
v_gene: TRBV11-2

CDR3aa: CASNSRSDEQFF
CDR3nt: TGTGCCAGCAACTCAAGGTCCGATGAGCAGTTCTTC
abundance: few
j_gene: TRBJ2-1
d_gene: -
v_gene: TRBV6-5

CDR3aa: CASSPQEWGEQFF
CDR3nt: TGTGCCAGCAGCCCCCAGGAGTGGGGTGAGCAGTTCTTC
abundance: -
j_gene: TRBJ2-1
d_gene: -
v_gene: TRBV3-1/TRBV3-2

CDR3aa: CASHPDRFNQPQHF
CDR3nt: TGTGCCAGCCACCCGGACAGATTCAATCAGCCCCAGCATTTT
abundance: -
j_gene: TRBJ1-5
d_gene: -
v_gene: TRBV5-8

CDR3aa: CASSDSMETQYF
CDR3nt: TGTGCCAGCAGTGACTCGATGGAGACCCAGTACTTC
abundance: -
j_gene: TRBJ2-5
d_gene: -
v_gene: TRBV6-4

CDR3aa: CSAKGGLAPSTDTQYF
CDR3nt: TGCAGCGCCAAGGGGGGGCTAGCCCCTAGCACAGATACGCAGTATTTT
abundance: -
j_gene: TRBJ2-3
d_gene: -
v_gene: TRBV29-1

CDR3aa: CASQMDGNTGELFF
CDR3nt: TGTGCCAGTCAAATGGACGGGAACACCGGGGAGCTGTTTTTT
abundance: -
j_gene: TRBJ2-2
d_gene: -
v_gene: TRBV19

CDR3aa: CASSLGGRAYNEQFF
CDR3nt: TGTGCCAGCAGCTTAGGTGGTCGGGCCTACAATGAGCAGTTCTTC
abundance: -
j_gene: TRBJ2-1
d_gene: -
v_gene: TRBV11-2

CDR3aa: CASSPGQTNYGYTF
CDR3nt: TGTGCCAGCAGCCCGGGACAGACTAACTATGGCTACACCTTC
abundance: -
j_gene: TRBJ1-2
d_gene: TRBD1
v_gene: TRBV13

CDR3aa: CASTNREQSHEQFF
CDR3nt: TGCGCCAGCACCAACAGGGAGCAAAGTCATGAGCAGTTCTTC
abundance: -
j_gene: TRBJ2-1
d_gene: -
v_gene: TRBV5-1

CDR3aa: CASSPDGSKYSNQPQHF
CDR3nt: TGTGCCAGCAGTCCTGATGGCAGCAAATATAGCAATCAGCCCCAGCATTTT
abundance: medium-sized
j_gene: TRBJ1-5
d_gene: -
v_gene: TRBV19

CDR3aa: CASREPPDQYEQYF
CDR3nt: TGTGCCAGCAGGGAACCTCCGGATCAGTACGAGCAGTACTTC
abundance: -
j_gene: TRBJ2-7
d_gene: -
v_gene: TRBV5-8

CDR3aa: CASSVIERGDNEQFF
CDR3nt: TGTGCCAGCAGCGTAATCGAGCGGGGGGACAATGAGCAGTTCTTC
abundance: -
j_gene: TRBJ2-1
d_gene: TRBD2
v_gene: TRBV9

CDR3aa: CASSPRMAYNEQFF
CDR3nt: TGTGCCAGCAGCCCGCGGATGGCCTACAATGAGCAGTTCTTC
abundance: -
j_gene: TRBJ2-1
d_gene: -
v_gene: TRBV7-8

CDR3aa: CAWSVPGTSSYEQYF
CDR3nt: TGTGCCTGGAGTGTACCCGGGACCAGCTCCTACGAGCAGTACTTC
abundance: once
j_gene: TRBJ2-7
d_gene: -
v_gene: TRBV30

CDR3aa: CASSLGMVGTGELFF
CDR3nt: TGTGCCAGCAGTTTGGGAATGGTTGGCACCGGGGAGCTGTTTTTT
abundance: -
j_gene: TRBJ2-2
d_gene: -
v_gene: TRBV27

CDR3aa: CASSQDGEGRSGTEAFF
CDR3nt: TGTGCCAGCAGCCAAGATGGGGAAGGAAGGAGTGGGACTGAAGCTTTCTTT
abundance: -
j_gene: TRBJ1-1
d_gene: -
v_gene: TRBV3-1/TRBV3-2

CDR3aa: CASTYRDPSLSYEQYF
CDR3nt: TGCGCCAGCACGTACCGGGACCCATCGTTATCCTACGAGCAGTACTTC
abundance: -
j_gene: TRBJ2-7
d_gene: -
v_gene: TRBV23-1

CDR3aa: CASSRGPKLSPYEQYF
CDR3nt: TGTGCCAGCAGTCGAGGCCCCAAGCTCTCCCCCTACGAGCAGTACTTC
abundance: few
j_gene: TRBJ2-7
d_gene: -
v_gene: TRBV28

CDR3aa: CASKQGATGETQYF
CDR3nt: TGTGCCAGCAAACAGGGGGCGACGGGGGAGACCCAGTACTTC
abundance: once
j_gene: TRBJ2-5
d_gene: TRBD1
v_gene: TRBV6-5

CDR3aa: CASSGGLAGVHEQFF
CDR3nt: TGCGCCAGCAGCGGAGGACTAGCGGGAGTACATGAGCAGTTCTTC
abundance: -
j_gene: TRBJ2-1
d_gene: TRBD2
v_gene: TRBV5-1

CDR3aa: CASTTETGLGYTF
CDR3nt: TGTGCCAGCACAACCGAGACAGGGCTTGGCTACACCTTC
abundance: -
j_gene: TRBJ1-2
d_gene: TRBD1
v_gene: TRBV19

CDR3aa: CASSTSDGWEPQHF
CDR3nt: TGTGCCAGTAGTACCTCGGACGGATGGGAGCCCCAGCATTTT
abundance: once
j_gene: TRBJ1-5
d_gene: -
v_gene: TRBV19

CDR3aa: CASIDPRGRNEQFF
CDR3nt: TGCGCCAGCATAGACCCACGCGGGCGGAATGAGCAGTTCTTC
abundance: once
j_gene: TRBJ2-1
d_gene: -
v_gene: TRBV10-2

CDR3aa: CASSPNGGLRAFF
CDR3nt: TGTGCCAGCTCACCAAATGGGGGGCTACGGGCTTTCTTT
abundance: -
j_gene: TRBJ1-1
d_gene: -
v_gene: TRBV18

CDR3aa: CASSPDREYGYTF
CDR3nt: TGTGCCAGCTCACCGGACAGGGAATATGGCTACACCTTC
abundance: few
j_gene: TRBJ1-2
d_gene: TRBD1
v_gene: TRBV18

CDR3aa: CASSLGPGDSNQPQHF
CDR3nt: TGTGCCAGCAGCTTAGGGCCAGGGGATAGCAATCAGCCCCAGCATTTT
abundance: -
j_gene: TRBJ1-5
d_gene: -
v_gene: TRBV7-2

CDR3aa: CASGLGTQRRRFF
CDR3nt: TGTGCTAGCGGTTTGGGGACCCAGCGCCGAAGGTTCTTC
abundance: -
j_gene: TRBJ2-1
d_gene: -
v_gene: TRBV12-5

CDR3aa: CASSLYGGGQTYEQYF
CDR3nt: TGTGCCAGCAGCTTGTACGGGGGAGGGCAAACCTACGAGCAGTACTTC
abundance: -
j_gene: TRBJ2-7
d_gene: TRBD2
v_gene: TRBV5-4

CDR3aa: CASSLGTPTDTQYF
CDR3nt: TGTGCCAGCAGCTTGGGGACTCCCACAGATACGCAGTATTTT
abundance: -
j_gene: TRBJ2-3
d_gene: -
v_gene: TRBV11-2

CDR3aa: CASSLGDSREQYF
CDR3nt: TGCGCCAGCAGCTTGGGGGATTCGCGAGAGCAGTACTTC
abundance: -
j_gene: TRBJ2-7
d_gene: -
v_gene: TRBV5-1

CDR3aa: CAWSVTGGEGNQPQHF
CDR3nt: TGTGCCTGGAGTGTAACGGGGGGGGAAGGGAATCAGCCCCAGCATTTT
abundance: -
j_gene: TRBJ1-5
d_gene: -
v_gene: TRBV30

CDR3aa: CASSLDILTQYF
CDR3nt: TGTGCCAGCAGCTTAGATATACTTACCCAGTACTTC
abundance: -
j_gene: TRBJ2-5
d_gene: -
v_gene: TRBV11-2

CDR3aa: CAWKGQGRYEQYF
CDR3nt: TGTGCCTGGAAAGGACAGGGTCGTTACGAGCAGTACTTC
abundance: -
j_gene: TRBJ2-7
d_gene: TRBD1
v_gene: TRBV30

CDR3aa: CAVGEGQFF
CDR3nt: TGTGCCGTCGGTGAAGGGCAGTTCTTC
abundance: few
j_gene: TRBJ2-1
d_gene: -
v_gene: TRBV2

CDR3aa: CASSLRGYTEAFF
CDR3nt: TGTGCCAGCAGTTTAAGGGGTTACACTGAAGCTTTCTTT
abundance: -
j_gene: TRBJ1-1
d_gene: -
v_gene: TRBV12-3/TRBV12-4

CDR3aa: CASSMSRQARRGQYF
CDR3nt: TGTGCCAGCAGCATGAGTAGGCAGGCCCGCCGGGGGCAGTACTTC
abundance: -
j_gene: TRBJ2-7
d_gene: -
v_gene: TRBV11-2

CDR3aa: CASSIGNYEQYF
CDR3nt: TGTGCCAGCAGTATAGGGAACTACGAGCAGTACTTC
abundance: -
j_gene: TRBJ2-7
d_gene: -
v_gene: TRBV2

CDR3aa: CASSTRTSGTGELFF
CDR3nt: TGCGCCAGCAGCACCCGGACTAGCGGGACCGGGGAGCTGTTTTTT
abundance: -
j_gene: TRBJ2-2
d_gene: TRBD2
v_gene: TRBV5-1

CDR3aa: CASSRREGTGELFF
CDR3nt: TGTGCCAGTAGTAGGCGGGAGGGCACCGGGGAGCTGTTTTTT
abundance: -
j_gene: TRBJ2-2
d_gene: TRBD2
v_gene: TRBV19

CDR3aa: CASSILTGANTGELFF
CDR3nt: TGTGCCAGTAGTATCCTGACAGGGGCGAACACCGGGGAGCTGTTTTTT
abundance: -
j_gene: TRBJ2-2
d_gene: TRBD1
v_gene: TRBV19

CDR3aa: CASSTAATGDTQYF
CDR3nt: TGTGCCAGTAGTACGGCAGCAACGGGAGATACGCAGTATTTT
abundance: -
j_gene: TRBJ2-3
d_gene: -
v_gene: TRBV19

CDR3aa: CASSSPGQGGPGELFF
CDR3nt: TGTGCCAGCAGTTCCCCGGGACAGGGAGGTCCCGGGGAGCTGTTTTTT
abundance: once
j_gene: TRBJ2-2
d_gene: TRBD1
v_gene: TRBV28

CDR3aa: CASSLRPRGEETQYF
CDR3nt: TGTGCCAGCAGTTTACGACCAAGGGGGGAAGAGACCCAGTACTTC
abundance: -
j_gene: TRBJ2-5
d_gene: -
v_gene: TRBV28

CDR3aa: CASRLTGTYEQYF
CDR3nt: TGTGCCAGTAGGCTGACGGGTACCTACGAGCAGTACTTC
abundance: -
j_gene: TRBJ2-7
d_gene: -
v_gene: TRBV19

CDR3aa: CASSVGSRGDTQYF
CDR3nt: TGTGCCAGCAGCGTAGGGTCGCGAGGAGATACGCAGTATTTT
abundance: once
j_gene: TRBJ2-3
d_gene: -
v_gene: TRBV9

CDR3aa: CASSALPTSGKSGELFF
CDR3nt: TGTGCCAGCAGCGCCCTCCCGACTAGCGGGAAGTCCGGGGAGCTGTTTTTT
abundance: -
j_gene: TRBJ2-2
d_gene: TRBD2
v_gene: TRBV7-3

CDR3aa: CASSSRPGQGAGGYTF
CDR3nt: TGTGCCAGCAGCTCTCGGCCGGGACAGGGGGCAGGTGGCTACACCTTC
abundance: -
j_gene: TRBJ1-2
d_gene: TRBD1
v_gene: TRBV7-2

CDR3aa: CASSLDRARSTEAFF
CDR3nt: TGTGCCAGCAGCTTGGATCGGGCGCGGAGCACTGAAGCTTTCTTT
abundance: once
j_gene: TRBJ1-1
d_gene: -
v_gene: TRBV11-2